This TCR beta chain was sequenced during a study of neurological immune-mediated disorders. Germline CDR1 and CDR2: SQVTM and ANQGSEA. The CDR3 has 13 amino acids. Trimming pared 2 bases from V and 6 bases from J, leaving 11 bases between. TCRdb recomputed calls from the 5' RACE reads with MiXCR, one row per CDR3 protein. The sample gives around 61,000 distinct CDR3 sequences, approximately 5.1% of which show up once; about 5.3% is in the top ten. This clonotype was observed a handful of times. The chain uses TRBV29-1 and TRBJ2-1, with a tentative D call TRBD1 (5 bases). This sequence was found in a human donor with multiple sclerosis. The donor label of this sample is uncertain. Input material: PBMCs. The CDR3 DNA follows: TGCAGCGTTGAATCGACAGTTTCCAATGAGCAGTTCTTC. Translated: CSVESTVSNEQFF.